The following is a T cell receptor (beta chain) sequence with its context. This clonotype was observed once. Its antigen is currently not known. The sample holds no much larger clone one base away, and base qualities are not on file. A read on its own is weak evidence. The germline V gene encodes CDR1 SGHAT and CDR2 FQNNGV. The CDR3 numbers 13 residues from cysteine through phenylalanine. The DNA shown is the 39-base CDR3, in frame from base 1. V is shortened by 4 bases, J by 3 bases, and the region joining them spans 9 bases. The intended sense of this specimen's treatment or condition label: in vitro stimulation with specific CMV peptide epitopes to enrich CMV-specific T cells. The data originate from a study of T cell repertoires in cytomegalovirus infection (dated by TCRdb to the late 2010s). Describing the broader study: Recently identified HLA-C-restricted CMV epitopes, whose presentation resists viral immunomodulation, were targeted by peptide stimulations together with well-studied HLA-B-restricted epitopes. Donor HLA type was relevant to the analysis, as public TCR beta signatures indicated carriage of CMV infection together with the matching HLA type. Points the paper makes about the study in general: The ex vivo response was dominated by HLA-C-restricted CMV-specific TCR beta clonotypes, and the single most frequent clonotype in two of eight donors was supplied by these HLA-C-restricted clonotypes. In both this cohort and an independent approximately 400-donor cohort, the cumulative frequency of public TCR beta family members distinguished carriers of CMV infection plus the relevant HLA type.

This sample was sequenced with an Illumina HiSeq 1500. TCRdb reprocessed the public reads (quality trimming at Q25 with fastp, clone calling with MiXCR) and kept in-frame beta chains. Each entry is one CDR3 protein sequence, shown with its most common DNA and genes. Within this sample are 75,000 to 100,000 distinct CDR3 sequences, with roughly half of them counted one time only. Clones ranked in the top ten supply 85% to 95% of the sample. The V gene is TRBV11-2 and the J gene is TRBJ1-2; no confident D gene assignment can be made. This specimen was CD8+ T cells from cultured PBMCs, taken from culture after CMV antigen stimulation. The clonotype was recovered from a human donor in good health (CMV status not recorded). Some clones in this sample may be carry-over from other donors' samples. The CDR3 in this case is CASSSLVDYGYTF. Read as DNA, the sequence is TGTGCCAGCAGCTCTCTAGTGGACTATGGCTACACCTTC.